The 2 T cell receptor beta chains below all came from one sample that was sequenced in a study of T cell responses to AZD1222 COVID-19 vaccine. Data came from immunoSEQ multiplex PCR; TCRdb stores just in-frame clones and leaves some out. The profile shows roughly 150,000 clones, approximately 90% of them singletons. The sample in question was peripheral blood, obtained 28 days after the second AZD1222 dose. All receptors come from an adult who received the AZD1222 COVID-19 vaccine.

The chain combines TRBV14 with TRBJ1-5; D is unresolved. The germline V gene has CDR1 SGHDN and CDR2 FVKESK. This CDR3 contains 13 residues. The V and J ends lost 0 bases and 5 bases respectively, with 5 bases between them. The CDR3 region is CASSQDRHQPQHF. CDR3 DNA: TGTGCCAGCAGCCAAGATCGTCATCAGCCCCAGCATTTT. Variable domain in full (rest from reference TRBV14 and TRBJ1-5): EAGVTQFPSHSVIEKGQTVTLRCDPISGHDNLYWYRRVMGKEIKFLLHFVKESKQDESGMPNNRFLAERTGGTYSTLKVQPAELEDSGVYFCASSQDRHQPQHFGDGTRLSIL.

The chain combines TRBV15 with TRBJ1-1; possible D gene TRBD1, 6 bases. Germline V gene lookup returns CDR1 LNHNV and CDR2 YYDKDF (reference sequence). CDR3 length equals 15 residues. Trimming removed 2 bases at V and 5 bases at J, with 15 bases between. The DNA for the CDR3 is TGTGCCACCAGCAGAATCCAGAAGGGGGGTACTGAAGCTTTCTTT. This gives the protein CATSRIQKGGTEAFF.